These 17 T cell receptor beta chains were all obtained from the same sample, sequenced in a study of prognosis after radiotherapy for stage I lung cancer. The authors amplified TCR beta CDR3 from genomic DNA using two-round multiplex PCR. Used in first-round PCR were primers specific to each TRBV and TRBJ gene. From the multiplex PCR reads, TCRdb called clonotypes with MiXCR, one entry per CDR3 protein. This sample carries roughly 25,000 distinct CDR3 sequences, roughly 50% of them seen once, and the ten largest clones take 14% to 15%. The material sequenced was PBMCs, taken before or after stereotactic body radiation therapy (not recorded which). The receptors originated from a donor at least 50 years old with non-small cell lung cancer.

Many counts were recorded for this clonotype. The CDR3 region is CASSFRDRSSPLHF. The CDR3 DNA sequence: TGTGCCAGCAGTTTCCGGGACAGGAGTTCACCCCTCCACTTT. V gene TRBV6-2 or TRBV6-3 combines with J gene TRBJ1-6; 8 bases line up with TRBD1. The V segment lost 4 bases and the J segment 9 bases; nucleotides outside the gene matches: 5. Germline CDR1 reads MNHEY; CDR2 reads SVGEGT. The length of the CDR3 is 14 residues.

For this clonotype: A single base is all that separates this from a far larger clone, so a read error is likely. The chain couples TRBV27 to TRBJ1-1; no clear D gene. With 7 bases removed from V and 10 bases from J, the gap between germline ends came to 13 bases. Per germline, CDR1 MNHEY and CDR2 SMNVEV (reference sequence). The CDR3 length is 11 residues. CDR3 coding DNA: TGTGCCAGCATCCCAAATCGGAGAGCTTTCTTT. This gives the protein CASIPNRRAFF.

There are many counts of this clonotype. V is TRBV19 and J is TRBJ2-5, with a weak D call TRBD2 (7 bases). Germline V gives CDR1 LNHDA, CDR2 SQIVND (reference sequence). The CDR3 totals 13 residues. V lost 4 bases and J lost 5, with 11 bases in between. The CDR3 sequence: CASSKGGSETQYF. The CDR3 nucleotides read TGTGCCAGTAGTAAGGGGGGGTCGGAGACCCAGTACTTC.

As regards this clonotype: This likely traces to a read error, being one base from a far larger clone. The genes are TRBV7-9 and TRBJ2-6; D remains ambiguous. V lost 6 bases and J lost 4, with 10 bases in between. The length of the CDR3 is 14 residues. Germline lookup yields CDR1 SEHNR and CDR2 FQNEAQ (reference sequence). The CDR3 DNA reads TGTGCCAGCAGATTAACGGCCGGGGCCAACGTCCTGACTTTC. Its protein product is CASRLTAGANVLTF.

In regard to this clonotype: A read error is likely here: a far larger clone is one base away. V and J are TRBV6-2 or TRBV6-3 and TRBJ2-6; D gene ambiguous. The V gene's germline CDR1 is MNHEY and CDR2 SVGEGT. Trimming took 6 bases from V and 0 from J, leaving 12 bases between them. The CDR3 loop spans 16 amino acids. DNA for the CDR3: TGTGCCAGCAGACCAAGCCGAGGCTCTGGGGCCAACGTCCTGACTTTC. Its protein is CASRPSRGSGANVLTF.

The J gene is TRBJ2-7, the V gene TRBV7-3; the D is unclear. Trimming cost V 2 bases and J 1 base, with 6 bases left between them. The CDR3 spans 13 residues. CDR1 SGHTA and CDR2 FQGTGA come from the germline V gene. CDR3 loop: CASSLGLSYEQYF. The CDR3 DNA reads as TGTGCCAGCAGCTTAGGGCTATCCTACGAGCAGTACTTC.

This chain joins TRBV7-8 and TRBJ1-5; no reliable D call. Trimming removed 3 bases from V and 10 bases from J, with 13 bases in between. CDR1 SGHVS and CDR2 FQNEAQ come from the germline V gene. This CDR3 region has 13 residues. CDR3 protein: CASSFRCCHPQHF. CDR3 in DNA: TGTGCCAGCAGCTTCCGGTGCTGCCATCCCCAGCATTTT. The whole variable domain, filled in from reference TRBV7-8 and TRBJ1-5, reads GAGVSQSPRYKVAKRGQDVALRCDPISGHVSLFWYQQALGQGPEFLTYFQNEAQLDKSGLPSDRFFAERPEGSVSTLKIQRTQQEDSAVYLCASSFRCCHPQHFGDGTRLSIL.

This clonotype was seen repeatedly, ten times or more. The V call is TRBV5-8, the J call TRBJ2-7; D unclear. The CDR3 is made up of 12 amino acids. Trimming shortened V by 3 bases and J by 10 bases, and 14 bases separated the two germline ends. The germline gives CDR1 SGHTS, CDR2 YDEGEE. The CDR3 nucleotides read TGTGCCAGCAGCTGGTCCTGGGCGCGACAGTACTTC. Protein sequence: CASSWSWARQYF.

This chain links TRBV2 with TRBJ1-5; the match to TRBD1 covers 7 bases. The ends lost 4 bases at V and 3 bases at J; junction bases unmatched: 6. The length of the CDR3 is 15 residues. The V gene's germline CDR1 is SNHLY and CDR2 FYNNEI. CDR3 region: CASSGDSQPNQPQHF. The CDR3 nucleotides read TGTGCCAGCAGTGGGGACAGCCAGCCCAATCAGCCCCAGCATTTT.

There are a few counts of this clonotype. J is TRBJ2-1 and V is TRBV6-2 or TRBV6-3; D unclear. Trimming cost V 0 bases and J 9 bases, with 3 bases left between them. CDR1 MNHEY and CDR2 SVGEGT come from the germline V gene. The CDR3 spans 11 residues. The CDR3 is CASSYSGEQFF. CDR3 bases: TGTGCCAGCAGTTACTCCGGTGAGCAGTTCTTC.

This clonotype was counted ten times or more. The genes are TRBV16 and TRBJ1-5, with D possibly matching TRBD1 (6 bases). Germline values: CDR1 KGHSY, CDR2 FQNENV. Trimming cost V 4 bases and J 4 bases, with 11 bases left between them. CDR3 length equals 14 residues. The CDR3 here is CASSLDRTNQPQHF. In DNA form, the CDR3 reads TGTGCCAGCAGCCTAGACAGGACTAATCAGCCCCAGCATTTT. The full variable domain, its missing parts supplied by reference TRBV16 and TRBJ1-5, is GEEVAQTPKHLVRGEGQKAKLYCAPIKGHSYVFWYQQVLKNEFKFLISFQNENVFDETGMPKERFSAKCLPNSPCSLEIQATKLEDSAVYFCASSLDRTNQPQHFGDGTRLSIL.

The chain combines TRBV5-1 with TRBJ2-7; 11 bases align to TRBD1. The V gene end was trimmed by 4 bases and the J gene end by 5 bases; junction bases not matched to a gene: 5. This CDR3 contains 14 residues. Germline values: CDR1 SGHRS, CDR2 YFSETQ. The CDR3, as DNA: TGCGCCAGCAGCGCTGGGACAGGGGGGAACGAGCAGTACTTC. Amino acid sequence: CASSAGTGGNEQYF.

This clonotype was detected ten times or more. The rearrangement links TRBV9 to TRBJ2-3, with 9 bases fitting TRBD1. This CDR3 is 16 amino acids long. V was pared by 4 bases and J by 4 bases, with 10 bases of the junction left unmatched. Per the germline V gene, CDR1 is SGDLS and CDR2 is YYNGEE. The CDR3 region is CASSPRGDRVADTQYF. The CDR3 bases are TGTGCCAGCAGCCCTAGGGGGGACAGGGTAGCAGATACGCAGTATTTT.

This clonotype was found many times. This chain uses TRBV7-8 with TRBJ2-5; D possibly uses TRBD1 or TRBD2 (6 bases each). V was pared by 2 bases and J by 7 bases, with 17 bases between. Per germline, CDR1 SGHVS and CDR2 FQNEAQ. The CDR3 has 15 amino acids. CDR3 nucleotide sequence: TGTGCCAGCAGCTTATTACCGGGGGCAGTCGGGACCCAGTACTTC. Its translation: CASSLLPGAVGTQYF.

The sample holds many counts of this clonotype. The V and J genes are TRBV15 and TRBJ2-5; a possible D gene is TRBD1 (7 bases). CDR3 length equals 14 residues. Between the trimmed V and J ends, which lost 0 bases and 4 bases, there was a span of 9 bases. CDR1 and CDR2 from the germline V gene are LNHNV and YYDKDF (reference sequence). CDR3 nucleotides: TGTGCCACCAGCAGAGACCAGGGGGGAGAGACCCAGTACTTC. It specifies CATSRDQGGETQYF.

V is TRBV4-1 and J is TRBJ1-1, with D perhaps TRBD1 (5 bases). Trimming cost V 0 bases and J 3 bases, with 8 bases left between them. The CDR3 runs 14 residues. Germline CDR1 reads MGHRA; CDR2 reads YSYEKL. CDR3 sequence reads: CASSQEGRDTEAFF. CDR3 sequence (DNA): TGCGCCAGCAGCCAAGAGGGGCGCGACACTGAAGCTTTCTTT.

This clonotype has a count of ten or more. V gene TRBV19 combines with J gene TRBJ2-1, with a tentative D call TRBD1 (7 bases). Trimming stripped 5 bases from V and 6 bases from J, with 20 bases between. The CDR3 consists of 16 residues. The germline V gene encodes CDR1 LNHDA and CDR2 SQIVND (reference sequence). Here the CDR3 reads CASSSGQAGGGNEQFF. As DNA, the CDR3 is TGTGCCAGTAGTTCAGGACAGGCCGGAGGGGGCAATGAGCAGTTCTTC.